What follows is one TCR beta chain and its context. Its antigen remains unknown. The data originate from a study of cytomegalovirus exposure and HLA in healthy donors. Study results and limitations: It was fewer than 200 TCR beta chains that were listed as cytomegalovirus-associated. Cytomegalovirus status was reportedly diagnosed by the classifier with high sensitivity and specificity. Subsequent analysis found a tendency for first-cohort TCR clusters to co-occur within the 120 validation repertoires.

Germline CDR1 and CDR2: MNHNY and SVGAGI (reference sequence). The ends lost 1 base at V and 5 bases at J; junction bases unmatched: 4. The CDR3 loop spans 14 amino acids. Repertoires were generated with immunoSEQ multiplex PCR, while TCRdb's copy carries only in-frame clones and drops some. The sample has about 120,000 clones, approximately 88% seen once; the top ten hold around 6%. Sequenced input: PBMCs. This clonotype was sampled from a woman under 30 in good health and CMV-seropositive. The chain has TRBV6-6 and TRBJ2-5, with TRBD1 identical over 7 bases. CDR3 bases: TGTGCCAGCAGTTACTTACAGGGGAGTGAGACCCAGTACTTC. Translation: CASSYLQGSETQYF.